This T cell receptor (beta chain) came from a study of blood T cells in healthy people across ages. CDR1 and CDR2 from the germline V gene are DFQATT and SNEGSKA (reference sequence). The ends were cut back, 1 base at V and 7 bases at J, with 4 bases in the middle. This CDR3 comprises 10 residues. Healthy Caucasian individuals from Russia aged about 6 to 95 were enrolled as donors. A J-beta primer mix and a sample-barcoded 5' primer were used in a second PCR of roughly 7 to 12 cycles. Through a template-switch adaptor with 12 random nucleotides, each cDNA molecule received a tag. TCRdb itself ran the 5' RACE reads through MiXCR, one entry per CDR3 protein. Of roughly 1.4 million distinct CDR3 sequences in the sample, approximately 63% are singletons; the top ten hold over 5%.

The rearrangement joins TRBV20-1 to TRBJ1-2, with no clear D. Input material: blood. The receptor comes from a man between 18 and 35 years old in good health. The chain's CDR3 is CSARGAGYTF. DNA for the CDR3: TGCAGTGCTAGAGGGGCTGGCTACACCTTC.